This T cell receptor beta chain is drawn from a study of blood T cell repertoires in COVID-19 (dated by TCRdb to between 2020 and 2021). A note on the overall study: Samples covering the acute and convalescent phases of COVID-19 were provided by collaborators in the United States, Italy and Spain. The sample metadata nearly always contained a de-identified subject ID, COVID-19 status, age in years and sex. The prospective study material was composed of cDNA or gDNA derived from T cells, B-cell-depleted T cells, or PBMCs. Subjects who had been exposed to COVID-19, were actively infected with it, or had recovered from it provided the deeply sampled blood TCRbeta repertoires that made up the dataset. HLA class I and class II types, where available, came from metadata supplied by the sample provider rather than from assay-based typing. A freely available public database, intended as a resource for researchers studying the immune response to SARS-CoV-2, is where the repertoires were released. The samples were drawn from two sources: the first 160 participants of the ongoing ImmuneRACE study, and about 1,300 subjects contributed by 6 global collaborators. General findings and caveats noted by the study authors: The quantity of clinical and demographic metadata differed by source and by participant and was supplied without curation.

To note about this clone: The antigen this receptor binds is unknown. No base quality values were provided; no much bigger clone lies one nucleotide off.

TCRbeta CDR3 regions were amplified from genomic DNA using the immunoSEQ Assay, a bias-controlled multiplex PCR. The original methods were these. The number of nucleated cells in each sample was estimated from the amplification of reference gene primers within the assay. To quantify the absolute abundance of each unique TCRbeta CDR3 rearrangement, sequence reads were collapsed and filtered. For each sample, productive Simpson clonality was calculated as the square root of Simpson's diversity index across productive rearrangements. TCRdb took over this immuneACCESS table, retaining in-frame rearrangements with V and J assigned. Such tables are incomplete; in checked studies, under half of the missing clones stem from an unresolved V gene, and the remainder is unexplained. V and J calls and clone size are given by that table; D and trimming were obtained from the DNA. Recorded for this sample are 100,000 to 150,000 clones; 79% of them occurred a single time. The ten largest clones take up more than 35% of the sample.

The collaborating institutions used their own protocols to collect whole blood in K2EDTA tubes. For TCRbeta analysis, collaborators shipped samples in one of three forms: frozen whole blood, isolated PBMCs, or DNA extracted from either of those sample types. The CDR3 spans 18 residues, from the cysteine through the phenylalanine. Here the CDR3 DNA is all that survives: 54 bases in frame from base 1. From a lookup of the germline V gene, CDR1 and CDR2 are SGHDN and FVKESK. Germline trimming amounts to 0 bases on V and 1 base on J, with 9 as the count of junction bases outside the gene matches. The chain was built from TRBV14 and TRBJ1-5; the central 7 bases match TRBD1. What was sequenced was peripheral blood. The receptor was derived from a middle-aged man with active or convalescent COVID-19. The CDR3 region has the sequence CASSQDWETGKSNQPQHF. The sequenced DNA: TGTGCCAGCAGCCAAGACTGGGAGACAGGGAAGAGCAATCAGCCCCAGCATTTT.